Below are 28 T cell receptor beta chains sequenced from a single sample in a study of shared clonotypes between healthy human individuals. Clones were read by immunoSEQ multiplex PCR, and TCRdb kept only the in-frame ones, dropping some. The sample has around 1,100,000 clones, about 80% seen once. The specimen was memory CD4+ T cells from PBMCs. Stated subset: CD45RA-negative fraction. These receptors all come from a young man in good health. Some clones in this sample may be carry-over from other donors' samples.

This rearrangement joins TRBV18 to TRBJ2-5, with a tentative D call TRBD1 (7 bases). Trimming took 3 bases from V and 5 from J, leaving 13 bases between them. Germline CDR1 is KGHSH and CDR2 is LQKENI. This CDR3 is 14 amino acids long. This chain's CDR3 is CASSPQGGRETQYF. The CDR3 DNA reads TGTGCCAGCTCACCGCAGGGGGGTCGGGAGACCCAGTACTTC.

The chain recombines TRBV7-2 with TRBJ2-7; D uncertain. V was pared by 5 bases and J by 0 bases, with 8 bases between. The CDR3 totals 13 residues. Germline CDR1 reads SGHTA; CDR2 reads FQGNSA. CDR3 residues: CASSPHSSYEQYF. Here the CDR3 DNA reads TGTGCCAGCAGCCCCCATAGCTCCTACGAGCAGTACTTC.

V and J are TRBV7-2 and TRBJ2-6, with no clear D. The germline V gene has CDR1 SGHTA and CDR2 FQGNSA. The CDR3 is made up of 17 amino acids. The ends were cut back, 0 bases at V and 4 bases at J, with 13 bases in the middle. The DNA of the CDR3 is TGTGCCAGCAGCTTAGCGTTTGTCGTTCCCGGGGCCAACGTCCTGACTTTC. Translated: CASSLAFVVPGANVLTF.

The V gene is TRBV27, the J gene TRBJ2-2, with unresolved D. The CDR3 consists of 13 residues. Germline loops: CDR1 MNHEY, CDR2 SMNVEV (reference sequence). Between the trimmed V and J ends, which lost 4 bases and 8 bases, there was a span of 11 bases. CDR3 in DNA: TGTGCCAGCAGTTCTAAAGGATTTGGGGAGCTGTTTTTT. Its translation is CASSSKGFGELFF.

The rearrangement uses TRBV7-8 and TRBJ1-2; D ambiguous. Germline CDR1 is SGHVS and CDR2 is FQNEAQ. V was pared by 4 bases and J by 8 bases, with 17 bases between. The CDR3 has 14 amino acids. CDR3 residues: CASSSRTELGGYTF. DNA for the CDR3: TGTGCCAGCAGCTCAAGGACGGAACTAGGGGGCTACACCTTC.

This clone has a handful of counts. The chain joins TRBV29-1 to TRBJ1-1; D remains ambiguous. The germline V and J ends were trimmed by 6 bases and 11 bases, with 19 bases remaining between them. The length of the CDR3 is 12 residues. Germline V CDR1 and CDR2: SQVTM, ANQGSEA. In nucleotides, the CDR3 is TGCAGCGTAGCCCCTACGCAGACTTTGGCTTTCTTT. This codes for CSVAPTQTLAFF. Full variable domain (outside the CDR3, taken from reference TRBV29-1 and TRBJ1-1): SAVISQKPSRDICQRGTSLTIQCQVDSQVTMMFWYRQQPGQSLTLIATANQGSEATYESGFVIDKFPISRPNLTFSTLTVSNMSPEDSSIYLCSVAPTQTLAFFGQGTRLTVV.

The CDR3 loop is CASSAGTGRPEQYF. The CDR3 nucleotides are TGTGCCAGCAGTGCCGGGACAGGGCGACCCGAGCAGTACTTC. V usage is TRBV28 and J usage is TRBJ2-7; 9 nucleotides align to TRBD1. CDR1 and CDR2 from the germline V gene are MDHEN and SYDVKM. Trimming took 5 bases from V and 6 from J; bases not matched to a gene: 8. The CDR3 has 14 amino acids.

As for this clone: Other DNA sequences in the sample encode the same CDR3. The CDR3 region is CASSLIGSYNEQFF. CDR3 in DNA: TGTGCCAGCAGTCTGATCGGGTCCTACAATGAGCAGTTCTTC. The chain carries TRBV28 and TRBJ2-1; D ambiguous. V dropped 5 bases and J dropped 1 base, with 9 bases sitting between them. The CDR3 runs 14 residues. Looked up from germline, CDR1 is MDHEN and CDR2 is SYDVKM.

The V call is TRBV4-2, the J call TRBJ2-7; D is possibly TRBD2 (5 bases). The germline CDR1 and CDR2 sequences are LGHNA and YNFKEQ. V was cut by 1 base and J by 7 bases, with 17 bases left in between. This CDR3 spans 15 amino acids. The CDR3, as DNA: TGTGCCAGCAGCCAAGTGTGGGGAGTGTCGTGGGAGCAGTACTTC. Protein: CASSQVWGVSWEQYF.

Concerning this clone: The same CDR3 also results from other DNA sequences found in this sample. This rearrangement joins TRBV5-1 to TRBJ1-1; D unclear. V lost 3 bases, J lost 3 bases, and 9 bases lay in between. The CDR3 extends over 13 amino acids. The germline CDR1 and CDR2 sequences are SGHRS and YFSETQ. CDR3 in DNA: TGCGCCAGCAGCTCCCAGACGGACACTGAAGCTTTCTTT. It translates to CASSSQTDTEAFF.

CDR3 protein: CASSLWATGKNTEAFF. The CDR3 DNA reads as TGTGCCAGCAGCTTGTGGGCAACAGGGAAGAACACTGAAGCTTTCTTT. The chain links TRBV5-4 to TRBJ1-1, with a weak D call TRBD1 (6 bases). The CDR3 extends over 16 amino acids. Trimming removed 1 base from V and 1 base from J, with 14 bases in between. Germline V gene sequence: CDR1 SGHNT, CDR2 YYREEE (reference sequence).

This clone showed up just a few times. This rearrangement joins TRBV7-9 to TRBJ1-1; maybe TRBD1 (6 bases). This CDR3 contains 14 residues. V gave up 3 bases and J gave up 1 base, with 9 bases separating them. Germline lookup yields CDR1 SEHNR and CDR2 FQNEAQ (reference sequence). The CDR3 region has the DNA TGTGCCAGCAGCTTTCGGGGGGCGAACACTGAAGCTTTCTTT. Encoded protein: CASSFRGANTEAFF.

V gene TRBV19 combines with J gene TRBJ1-2, with D maybe TRBD1 (5 bases). The CDR3 extends over 14 amino acids. Trimming stripped 3 bases from V and 3 bases from J, with 11 bases between. Germline V CDR1 and CDR2: LNHDA, SQIVND (reference sequence). CDR3 protein: CASSMDPRDYGYTF. The CDR3 DNA sequence: TGTGCCAGTAGTATGGATCCCAGGGACTATGGCTACACCTTC.

The chain has TRBV27 and TRBJ2-7; 7 bases agree with TRBD1. J gave up 0 bases and V 5 bases, and 4 bases lay outside the gene matches. This CDR3 contains 14 residues. Germline V gives CDR1 MNHEY, CDR2 SMNVEV (reference sequence). The CDR3 DNA follows: TGTGCCAGCAGTCGACAGGGTGCCTCCTACGAGCAGTACTTC. The encoded protein is CASSRQGASYEQYF.

The genes are TRBV6-5 and TRBJ1-2; possible D gene TRBD1, 5 bases. The CDR3 contains 14 residues. Germline V gene data show CDR1 as MNHEY and CDR2 as SVGAGI. V was cut by 6 bases and J by 2 bases, with 13 bases left in between. CDR3 nucleotides: TGTGCCAGCAGCCGACAGTCACGGAACTATGGCTACACCTTC. Its protein is CASSRQSRNYGYTF.

V gene TRBV11-3 combines with J gene TRBJ2-1, with 11 bases aligning to TRBD2. This CDR3 has 14 residues. J gave up 10 bases and V 5 bases, and 7 bases lay outside the gene matches. Germline assignment: CDR1 SGHNT and CDR2 YENEEA. CDR3 bases: TGTGCCAGCAGCCGGACTAGCGGGTCGGGGGAGCAGTTCTTC. It specifies CASSRTSGSGEQFF.

The chain joins TRBV27 to TRBJ1-5, with 9 bases fitting TRBD1. The germline V gene has CDR1 MNHEY and CDR2 SMNVEV (reference sequence). With V trimmed by 1 base and J by 6 bases, 4 bases remained unmatched. This CDR3 contains 15 residues. The CDR3 loop is CASSLYTGGSQPQHF. For the CDR3, the DNA is TGTGCCAGCAGTTTATACACAGGGGGCTCTCAGCCCCAGCATTTT.

The J gene is TRBJ2-7, the V gene TRBV28; TRBD1 might be the D (6 bases). Germline V gene lookup returns CDR1 MDHEN and CDR2 SYDVKM. V lost 3 bases and J 4 bases, leaving 16 bases between the germline ends. This CDR3 comprises 15 residues. CDR3 nucleotides: TGTGCCAGCAGTTTTACAGGGAGACGGGTTTACGAGCAGTACTTC. It yields the protein CASSFTGRRVYEQYF.

This rearrangement joins TRBV2 to TRBJ2-7; TRBD1 agrees at 8 bases. This CDR3 is 14 amino acids long. Germline CDR1 SNHLY, CDR2 FYNNEI. DNA for the CDR3: TGTGTAAATTCGAAAGGACAGGGCCAGCACGAGCAGTACTTC. Translating it yields CVNSKGQGQHEQYF.

The CDR3: CASSGPLAVYNEQFF. DNA of the CDR3: TGTGCCAGCAGTGGTCCGCTAGCGGTCTACAATGAGCAGTTCTTC. The chain couples TRBV25-1 to TRBJ2-1, with 7 nucleotides matching TRBD2. Trimming took 4 bases from V and 3 from J; bases not matched to a gene: 6. The germline V gene encodes CDR1 MGHDK and CDR2 SYGVNS. The CDR3 length is 15 residues. The entire variable domain, with the rest obtained from reference TRBV25-1 and TRBJ2-1, is as follows: EADIYQTPRYLVIGTGKKITLECSQTMGHDKMYWYQQDPGMELHLIHYSYGVNSTEKGDLSSESTVSRIRTEHFPLTLESARPSHTSQYLCASSGPLAVYNEQFFGPGTRLTVL.

The chain carries TRBV29-1 and TRBJ2-4; D gene ambiguous. In germline, CDR1 is SQVTM, CDR2 ANQGSEA. With 6 bases removed from V and 7 bases from J, the gap between germline ends came to 19 bases. The CDR3 has 14 residues. This chain's CDR3 is CSVGTETKRNIQYF. As DNA, the CDR3 is TGCAGCGTCGGTACCGAAACCAAAAGGAACATTCAGTACTTC.

In regard to this clone: One base away lies a much larger clone, so this may be a sequencing read error. The chain links TRBV20-1 to TRBJ2-1; no clear D. The CDR3 sequence is 11 residues long. Trimming cost V 2 bases and J 4 bases, with 3 bases left between them. Per germline, CDR1 DFQATT and CDR2 SNEGSKA (reference sequence). CDR3 nucleotides: TGCAGTGCTAGAAATTACAATGAGCAGTTCTTC. It yields the protein CSARNYNEQFF.

The chain links TRBV6-1 to TRBJ1-4; D is perhaps TRBD1 (6 bases). Germline CDR1 is MNHNS and CDR2 is SASEGT. The ends were cut back, 2 bases at V and 5 bases at J, with 9 bases in the middle. This CDR3 has 14 residues. The DNA for the CDR3 is TGTGCCAGCAGTGAATTAACAGGGAATGAAAAACTGTTTTTT. It translates to CASSELTGNEKLFF.

The gene calls are TRBV30 and TRBJ1-6; D unresolved. Trimming shortened V by 4 bases and J by 7 bases, and 11 bases separated the two germline ends. The CDR3 loop spans 13 amino acids. Germline-derived CDR1 and CDR2 are GTSNPN and SVGIG (reference sequence). The CDR3 coding sequence is TGTGCCTGGATGTCCAGGAGAAATTCACCCCTCCACTTT. This codes for CAWMSRRNSPLHF.

The chain recombines TRBV9 with TRBJ1-2; D uncertain. Germline CDR1 SGDLS, CDR2 YYNGEE. The CDR3 runs 17 residues. V was pared by 0 bases and J by 6 bases, with 21 bases between. The CDR3 region has the DNA TGTGCCAGCAGCGTAGCCCCTTCCTTTCCTATGGCCCATGGCTACACCTTC. It translates to CASSVAPSFPMAHGYTF.

The chain is built from TRBV6-5 and TRBJ2-5, with unresolved D. V dropped 6 bases and J dropped 4 bases, with 15 bases sitting between them. The CDR3 length is 14 residues. Per the germline V gene, CDR1 is MNHEY and CDR2 is SVGAGI. This CDR3 is CASSPIKGGETQYF. CDR3 nucleotides: TGTGCCAGCAGCCCAATTAAGGGTGGAGAGACCCAGTACTTC.

The rearrangement links TRBV6-5 to TRBJ1-6; the D is unclear. CDR3 length: 13 amino acids. V lost 6 bases and J lost 10, with 13 bases in between. Germline CDR1 and CDR2: MNHEY and SVGAGI. The CDR3 sequence is CASREKLDSPLHF. Written as DNA, the CDR3 is TGTGCCAGCAGGGAGAAACTCGACTCACCCCTCCACTTT.

This clone occurred once. The chain links TRBV2 to TRBJ2-7; tentative D call: TRBD1 (6 bases). Trimming cost V 6 bases and J 2 bases, with 14 bases left between them. CDR3 length: 14 residues. Germline CDR1 SNHLY, CDR2 FYNNEI. In DNA, the CDR3 is TGTGCCAGCAGCGTAGACAGGTCCACCTACGAGCAGTACTTC. Amino acid sequence: CASSVDRSTYEQYF.